This T cell receptor (beta chain) derives from a study of blood T cell repertoires in COVID-19. At the level of the study: There were acute and convalescent COVID-19 samples, and they came from the United States, Italy and Spain. In each case, the material was cDNA or gDNA derived from T cells, B-cell-depleted T cells, or PBMCs.

Per the study methods: Amplification from reference gene primers served as the basis for estimated nucleated cell counts. Here immunoSEQ multiplex PCR was the method, and the copy in TCRdb shows in-frame clones only, minus some. V and J calls and clone size are copied from that table; D and trimming were computed from the DNA. The table has approximately 500,000 clones, 80% to 90% seen once; the top ten hold approximately 3.2%. The CDR3 is 14 amino acids. Trimming pared 6 bases from V and 1 base from J, leaving 10 bases between. CDR1 is MNHEY, CDR2 SVGAGI, per germline. The chain recombines TRBV6-5 with TRBJ1-5; D unclear. The TCR comes from a human donor in a cohort sampled during active COVID-19. The sequenced sample was peripheral blood. Here the CDR3 DNA reads TGTGCCAGCAGGGCGGGGATGAGCAATCAGCCCCAGCATTTT. Protein: CASRAGMSNQPQHF.